This T cell receptor beta chain was captured in a study of blood T cell repertoires in COVID-19. Across the whole study: In each case, the material was cDNA or gDNA derived from T cells, B-cell-depleted T cells, or PBMCs.

Clinical histories supplied by participants themselves formed the basis of cohort assignment. Clones were sequenced by immunoSEQ multiplex PCR, and TCRdb holds only the in-frame ones, with some missing. Among approximately 200,000 clones listed, over 75% were seen once. Trimming took 9 bases from V and 2 from J; bases not matched to a gene: 3. The CDR3 runs to 12 residues. Looked up from germline, CDR1 is MDHEN and CDR2 is SYDVKM. Sequences were obtained from PBMCs or T cells enriched from blood (not recorded which). This clonotype originated in a woman aged 40 to 50 with acute COVID-19. The chain has TRBV28 and TRBJ1-2; 7 nucleotides match TRBD1. CDR3: CASLTGNYGYTF. DNA for the CDR3: TGTGCCAGTCTGACAGGGAACTATGGCTACACCTTC.